The rows below give T cell receptor beta chains drawn from one sample of a study of PD-L1 blockade in urothelial cancer. The table came from immunoSEQ multiplex PCR; TCRdb's copy has only in-frame clones and leaves some out. The data hold about 110,000 clones, with 70% to 85% observed a single time. Sequenced here: PBMCs, sampled around atezolizumab (anti-PD-L1) treatment. The receptors come from a man aged 50 to 60 with urothelial cancer. The CDR3 runs from the conserved cysteine through the conserved F or W. The D gene is left open where the match is weak. Not all rows give a size; the values are once, few, many and, for expanded clones, a class.

>.|.|15|TRBV25-1|TRBJ1-1
TGTGCCAGCAGTGATATCTCGACGGGAGACACTGAAGCTTTCTTT
CASSDISTGDTEAFF
>.|.|12|TRBV30|TRBJ1-1
TGTGCCTGGTACGGTTGGAGCACTGAAGCTTTCTTT
CAWYGWSTEAFF
>.|TRBD2|16|TRBV5-4|TRBJ2-1
TGTGCCAGCAGCACGGGCGGGACTAGCGGCCTAAATGAGCAGTTCTTC
CASSTGGTSGLNEQFF
>.|.|15|TRBV2|TRBJ1-4
TGTGCCGGTAGGATTCAACGGCGGACTAATGAAAAACTGTTTTTT
CAGRIQRRTNEKLFF
>.|TRBD1|14|TRBV6-1|TRBJ2-1
TGTGCCAGCAGCAGGGACAGGGGGCTTGATGAGCAGTTCTTC
CASSRDRGLDEQFF
>.|.|13|TRBV5-8|TRBJ2-5
TGTGCCAGCACCCGATTAACCGCGCAGACCCAGTACTTC
CASTRLTAQTQYF
>once|.|14|TRBV19|TRBJ1-2
TGTGCCAGTAGGTTCGTGCAGTCTGTTTATGGCTACACCTTC
CASRFVQSVYGYTF
>once|.|16|TRBV9|TRBJ2-5
TGTGCCAGCAGCGTAAGGACGGCAGGGACATTGGAGACCCAGTACTTC
CASSVRTAGTLETQYF
>.|TRBD1|13|TRBV30|TRBJ2-7
TGTGCCTGGGGCCGGGACAGGGCGTCCGAGCAGTACTTC
CAWGRDRASEQYF
>few|TRBD1|15|TRBV14|TRBJ1-6
TGTGCCAGCAGCCAGGAGGGGGCTAGGAATTCACCCCTCCACTTT
CASSQEGARNSPLHF
>.|TRBD1|13|TRBV28|TRBJ1-2
TGTGCCAGTCAGGGGGATCTCAACTATGGCTACACCTTC
CASQGDLNYGYTF
>.|.|13|TRBV28|TRBJ1-2
TGTGCCAGCAGCTCCGACAGGATCTATGGCTACACCTTC
CASSSDRIYGYTF
>.|TRBD2|17|TRBV2|TRBJ2-1
TGTGCCAGCACCGGTGGGGGAGGGTTCAGCACGATCGGTGAGCAGTTCTTC
CASTGGGGFSTIGEQFF
>.|.|15|TRBV28|TRBJ2-3
TGTGCCAGCAGCCGGGTCCTGAGAGGCACAGATACGCAGTATTTT
CASSRVLRGTDTQYF
>.|.|15|TRBV10-3|TRBJ2-4
TGTGCCATCAGTGACGAAGGGGTTACCAAAAACATTCAGTACTTC
CAISDEGVTKNIQYF
>once|.|15|TRBV9|TRBJ1-5
TGTGCCAGCAGCGTAGGGACGGTCCCAGGGGAGCCCCAGCATTTT
CASSVGTVPGEPQHF
>.|.|13|TRBV27|TRBJ2-3
TGTGCCAGCAGTCGAATGGAGACAGATACGCAGTATTTT
CASSRMETDTQYF
>few|.|20|TRBV1|TRBJ2-3
TGCACCAGCATCATACCGGGACTAGCGGGAGGGCGTTCTAGCACAGATACGCAGTATTTT
CTSIIPGLAGGRSSTDTQYF
>.|.|13|TRBV2|TRBJ1-1
TGTGCCAGCAGGGGAGTGGGGAACACTGAAGCTTTCTTT
CASRGVGNTEAFF
>.|.|12|TRBV28|TRBJ2-7
TGTGCCAGCAGTTACGGAGACTACGAGCAGTACTTC
CASSYGDYEQYF
>.|.|11|TRBV7-2|TRBJ2-1
TGTGCCAGCAGCTTAGCGGAGGGAAAGTTCTTC
CASSLAEGKFF
>.|.|17|TRBV9|TRBJ2-7
TGTGCCAGCAGCGGGGGGGTGTCGCTCGCAGTAATAGGCGAGCAGTACTTC
CASSGGVSLAVIGEQYF
>.|TRBD1|16|TRBV6-4|TRBJ2-1
TGTGCCAGCAGCTGGACAGGGGGAGGGTCCTACAATGAGCAGTTCTTC
CASSWTGGGSYNEQFF
>.|.|16|TRBV21-1|TRBJ2-7
TGTGCCAGCAGCAAAGTGATGCGGGAGGGTGTCTACGAGCAGTACTTC
CASSKVMREGVYEQYF
>.|.|19|TRBV21-1|TRBJ1-5
TGTGCCAGCAGCAAAGAGGTGCAGGGGGCGGACGGGAGCAATCAGCCCCAGCATTTT
CASSKEVQGADGSNQPQHF
>.|TRBD1|14|TRBV18|TRBJ2-2
TGTGCCAGCTCGTTCTCGACAGGGCTCGGGGAGCTGTTTTTT
CASSFSTGLGELFF
>.|TRBD1|19|TRBV4-1|TRBJ1-6
TGCGCCAGCAGCCCCGCCGGGACAGGTCTTTCTAGCGTGAATTCACCCCTCCACTTT
CASSPAGTGLSSVNSPLHF
>.|.|13|TRBV2|TRBJ1-2
TGTGCCAGCCCCCGGGTTACCAGCTATGGCTACACCTTC
CASPRVTSYGYTF
>.|TRBD2|13|TRBV5-4|TRBJ2-1
TGTGCCAGCAGCTTAACGGGAGGTAATGAGCAGTTCTTC
CASSLTGGNEQFF
>.|.|13|TRBV7-2|TRBJ2-7
TGTGCCAGCAGCATCGGGACTCTCTACGAGCAGTACTTC
CASSIGTLYEQYF